The rows below give T cell receptor beta chains drawn from one sample of a study of T cell responses to AZD1222 COVID-19 vaccine. Here immunoSEQ multiplex PCR was the method, and the copy in TCRdb shows in-frame clones only, minus some. The sample holds roughly 100,000 clones, 75% to 95% seen once. Sequences were derived from peripheral blood, sampled on day 0 of AZD1222 vaccination. The receptors come from an adult in good health. Each CDR3 is given with its conserved first and last residue. A D gene is named only where the DNA matches it firmly. Size tells how often a clone was seen (once, few, many) or the class of an expanded clone, and some rows leave it out.

D gene,V gene,clone size,J gene,CDR3 DNA,CDR3 protein
.,TRBV2,.,TRBJ2-7,TGTGCCACAATGGGGGATTTTCGAGAGCAGTACTTC,CATMGDFREQYF
.,TRBV5-1,.,TRBJ1-5,TGCGCCAGCAGCTTGTTGGGTACAAGCAATCAGCCCCAGCATTTT,CASSLLGTSNQPQHF
.,TRBV21-1,.,TRBJ2-2,TGTGCCAGCCCTCGGGATCCCGGGTCCAGGCCCGGGGAGCTGTTTTTT,CASPRDPGSRPGELFF
TRBD2,TRBV7-3,once,TRBJ2-2,TGTGCCAGCAGCTTAACCGGACTAGCGGGAGGTACCGGGGAGCTGTTTTTT,CASSLTGLAGGTGELFF
TRBD1,TRBV11-2,once,TRBJ2-7,TGTGCCAGCAGCTTAGATTGGACAGGAGGCGAGCAGTACTTC,CASSLDWTGGEQYF
.,TRBV4-1,.,TRBJ2-1,TGCGCCAGCAGCCAGGCCTCCGTGCGCTACAATGAGCAGTTCTTC,CASSQASVRYNEQFF
TRBD1,TRBV19,.,TRBJ1-1,TGTGCCAGTGTCCCGGACAGGGCGGGCACTGAAGCTTTCTTT,CASVPDRAGTEAFF
.,TRBV6-5,.,TRBJ1-2,TGTGCCAGCAGTCCCAACCCGACGGTAAACTATGGCTACACCTTC,CASSPNPTVNYGYTF
.,TRBV7-3,.,TRBJ2-3,TGTGCCAGCAGCATATCGGGACTCGGAGATACGCAGTATTTT,CASSISGLGDTQYF
TRBD2,TRBV28,.,TRBJ2-5,TGTGCCAGCACCAATCGGGGGGGACTCCAAGAGACCCAGTACTTC,CASTNRGGLQETQYF
.,TRBV3-1/TRBV3-2,.,TRBJ1-1,TGTGCCAGCGGGAACCTGAACACTGAAGCTTTCTTT,CASGNLNTEAFF
.,TRBV28,.,TRBJ1-5,TGTGCCAGCAGTCCCCCCCCAGGGATCCATCAGCCCCAGCATTTT,CASSPPPGIHQPQHF
TRBD2,TRBV6-1,.,TRBJ2-1,TGTGCCAGCAGTGAGCCTGCCGGGACTAGCAGCTCCAATGAGCAGTTCTTC,CASSEPAGTSSSNEQFF
.,TRBV11-2,once,TRBJ2-7,TGTGCCAGCAGCTTGGTTGCCGGGCCATGGGACGAGCAGTACTTC,CASSLVAGPWDEQYF
.,TRBV18,.,TRBJ1-2,TGTGCCAGCTCACCCTCCAGGGGTAATGGCTACACCTTC,CASSPSRGNGYTF
.,TRBV18,.,TRBJ1-1,TGTGCCAGCTCTCAGGCCATGAACACTGAAGCTTTCTTT,CASSQAMNTEAFF
TRBD1,TRBV3-1/TRBV3-2,.,TRBJ2-7,TGTGCCAGCAGCCACGGACAGGGGGGCGAGCAGTACTTC,CASSHGQGGEQYF
.,TRBV12-5,.,TRBJ2-7,TGTGCTAGTGGTCGGAGAATGGACGAGCAGTACTTC,CASGRRMDEQYF
.,TRBV7-2,.,TRBJ1-1,TGTGCCAGCAGCCCAGGAGGGCGGAGGAACACTGAAGCTTTCTTT,CASSPGGRRNTEAFF
.,TRBV5-8,.,TRBJ1-2,TGTGCCAGCAGCTTGGTGGTAGACTCTTATGGCTACACCTTC,CASSLVVDSYGYTF
.,TRBV4-3,once,TRBJ2-7,TGCGCCAGCAGCCAAGAGGCCTCTATAAACTCCTACGAGCAGTACTTC,CASSQEASINSYEQYF
TRBD2,TRBV7-6,.,TRBJ2-3,TGTGCCAGCAGCTATGGACTAGCACCGACAGATACGCAGTATTTT,CASSYGLAPTDTQYF
.,TRBV5-4,.,TRBJ2-6,TGTGCCAGCAGCTTGGTAGGACGGCCCGGCTCTGGGGCCAACGTCCTGACTTTC,CASSLVGRPGSGANVLTF
.,TRBV5-6,once,TRBJ2-7,TGTGCCAGCAGCTTTTTGTCTTCCTACGAGCAGTACTTC,CASSFLSSYEQYF
.,TRBV28,.,TRBJ1-5,TGTGCCAGCAGTTTACTGGACAGCCTTTATAGCAATCAGCCCCAGCATTTT,CASSLLDSLYSNQPQHF
.,TRBV9,.,TRBJ1-1,TGTGCCAGCAGCGTAGAAGTGAACACTGAAGCTTTCTTT,CASSVEVNTEAFF
TRBD2,TRBV27,.,TRBJ2-1,TGTGCCAGCAGTTTAGGGCGGGAGGGCCGGTATGAGCAGTTCTTC,CASSLGREGRYEQFF
.,TRBV27,.,TRBJ1-5,TGTGCCAGCAGTTTGAATAGACAGGTGGGTCAGCCCCAGCATTTT,CASSLNRQVGQPQHF
TRBD2,TRBV6-5,.,TRBJ2-2,TGTGCCAGCAGTTACTTGACTAGCGGGAGAGGCGGGGAGCTGTTTTTT,CASSYLTSGRGGELFF
.,TRBV6-4,once,TRBJ2-3,TGTGCCAGCAGTGACCCTCTCACAGATACGCAGTATTTT,CASSDPLTDTQYF
.,TRBV2,.,TRBJ2-7,TGTGCCAGCGAGCAGGGCAGCGAGCAGTACTTC,CASEQGSEQYF
TRBD2,TRBV24-1,.,TRBJ2-1,TGTGCCACCAGTGATTCCCTAATAGCGGGAGGGCCGGGAAATGAGCAGTTCTTC,CATSDSLIAGGPGNEQFF
.,TRBV9,once,TRBJ2-3,TGTGCCAGCAGCGGAGGGGATCGGATCAATACGCAGTATTTT,CASSGGDRINTQYF
.,TRBV6-2/TRBV6-3,.,TRBJ1-5,TGTGCCAGCAGCCCCGTGTGGGGCGGACAGCCCCAGCATTTT,CASSPVWGGQPQHF
TRBD1,TRBV30,.,TRBJ2-7,TGTGCCTGGAGTGTTGGAGGCAGGGGGACCTACGAGCAGTACTTC,CAWSVGGRGTYEQYF
.,TRBV5-1,.,TRBJ1-4,TGCGCCAGCAGCCTTTGGAGTATGGAAAAACTGTTTTTT,CASSLWSMEKLFF
.,TRBV15,.,TRBJ2-1,TGTGCCACCAGCAGAGTCGGTAGAACTTACAATGAGCAGTTCTTC,CATSRVGRTYNEQFF
TRBD1,TRBV6-5,.,TRBJ1-5,TGTGCCAGCGGTTGGACAGGGGAAGATCAGCCCCAGCATTTT,CASGWTGEDQPQHF